Included here is one T cell receptor (beta chain) sequence, with context. This clonotype has at least ten counts. Its antigen is currently not known. No much larger clone exists at a distance of one base, and base qualities are not known. The TCR beta CDR3 regions were amplified from the RNA transcripts. The TCR CDR3 was subjected to a first round of RT-PCR using the HTBI primer set and the Qiagen OneStep RT-PCR kit. The libraries were constructed in a second round of multiplex PCR and then size-selected and purified. Sequencing of the libraries was done on an Illumina HiSeq2000 using paired-end 100 bp reads. The authors processed their data as follows. SOAPnuke was used to process the raw data, removing reads that contained adapters or uncalled bases, had a mean Phred below 15, or lacked an exact match to the constant primer or identifier. High-quality paired reads were merged with COPE v1.2.5, and unique nucleotide sequences were defined as clonotypes. Clonotypes were aligned to IMGT TRBV, TRBD and TRBJ reference segments using MiTCR v1.1. The analysis included only V-J combinations with a frequency above 0.0001, which together covered more than 98% of the repertoires. The TCS score was defined as the ratio of F50 (clonal expansion) to E x V (chaos), calculated using BLOSUM62-based TCRdist between CDR3 peptides within each V-J. Welch's t-statistics and random forest reduced 500 to 550 V-J features to roughly 13, which were used in a naive Bayes classifier (R e1071). The raw public reads went through TCRdb reprocessing: fastp at Q25, MiXCR clone calling, in-frame beta chains kept. A single entry per CDR3 protein holds the most common genes and DNA from its merged rows. The authors' filters were not applied to this entry. The sample table contains hundreds of thousands of distinct CDR3 sequences; only one count was recorded for more than 12% of them. 9.5% to 15% of the sample belongs to the ten largest clones.

This specimen belongs to a study of T cells in Graves' hyperthyroidism and ophthalmopathy (dated by TCRdb to the late 2010s). About the investigation overall: Peripheral blood was sampled at the time of initial diagnosis, prior to any treatment. Once sampling was done, hyperthyroidism patients were given methimazole at a starting dose of 30 mg daily, whereas ophthalmopathy patients were given high-dose intravenous methylprednisolone. Prospective prediction of ophthalmopathy was tested in an independent validation cohort consisting of some 18 hyperthyroidism patients and around 16 patients who later progressed to ophthalmopathy. According to the paper, TCR Vbeta CDR3 sequencing was carried out on about 140 peripheral blood samples, which came from some 41 ophthalmopathy, 75 or so hyperthyroidism and approximately 17 progressor patients. A discovery cohort of around 100 patients, 43 with Graves' ophthalmopathy and about 60 with stable Graves' hyperthyroidism, was used to find distinguishing TCR V-J signatures. The 100 or so discovery patients were randomly split 7:3 into training and test sets. In more than 5 Graves' hyperthyroidism patients, the study also compared T-cell repertoires from thyroid tissue with T-cell repertoires from blood. General conclusions and limits of the study: In validation, progression to ophthalmopathy was predicted by the model with 70.59% sensitivity and 72% to 85% specificity, a median of around 5.9 months before onset. Blood samples also contained most of the expanded thyroid clonotypes (frequency above 0.001), which suggests that blood repertoires may reflect thyroid immune responses. No statistical method was used to fix the sample size in advance, and group allocation was not hidden from the investigators. Ophthalmopathy was separated from stable hyperthyroidism by a 13 V-J signature model, with approximately 90% sensitivity and 81% to 82% specificity obtained in cross-validation and 80%/75% obtained in testing.

The CDR3 numbers 17 residues from cysteine through phenylalanine. Only the CDR3 DNA stays, 51 bases, in frame from base 1. CDR1 and CDR2 are read off the germline V gene as KGHDR and SFDVKD. Germline trimming amounts to 5 bases on V and 3 bases on J, with 15 as the count of junction bases outside the gene matches. In the ophthalmopathy patients, disease was moderately to severely active, with a Clinical Activity Score of 3 or more, a NOSPECS grade of 4 or more, and a duration of less than 3 months. The study excluded patients with uncontrolled infections, other autoimmune diseases, pregnancy or lactation. Diagnoses were established on the basis of clinical symptoms, serum thyroxine and TRAb, thyroid ultrasound, and orbital computed tomography. PBMCs were isolated from about 9 ml of fresh peripheral blood by Ficoll-Paque density gradient centrifugation. Total RNA was extracted with Trizol reagent, and quality was checked on an Agilent 2100 Bioanalyzer.

The sample comprised blood. This TCR came from a woman between 50 and 59 years old with Graves' ophthalmopathy. The chain joins TRBV24-1 to TRBJ2-7, and 7 junction bases match TRBD1. Here the CDR3 is given as CATSAPTGKVGDYEQYF. The DNA sequence is as follows: TGTGCCACCAGTGCCCCGACAGGGAAGGTTGGGGACTACGAGCAGTACTTC.